This T cell receptor beta chain was documented in a study of regulatory dendritic cells for organ transplantation. Memory T cells were CD45RO+, naive were CD45RA+, sorted by FACS. Whole-study results and caveats: Naive T cells showed high diversity, memory cells less, memory CD8+ least. Between individuals, the alloreactive memory CD8+ T cell pool differed considerably.

With 2 bases removed from V and 10 bases from J, the gap between germline ends came to 6 bases. This CDR3 region has 12 residues. Germline CDR1 reads SGHAT; CDR2 reads FQDESV (reference sequence). TCRdb's copy holds only in-frame clones and misses some; the assay was immunoSEQ multiplex PCR. The sample records some 29,000 clones, over 75% being singletons. In the case of this clone: The antigen is not known.

The sample taken for sequencing was memory CD4+ T cells from blood. As to subset: CD45RO+ memory T cells. V usage is TRBV11-1 and J usage is TRBJ1-6; D gene uncertain. This TCR was recovered from a human donor in good health. CDR3 coding DNA: TGTGCCAGCAGCTTAACGTCGTCACCCCTCCACTTT. It codes for CASSLTSSPLHF.